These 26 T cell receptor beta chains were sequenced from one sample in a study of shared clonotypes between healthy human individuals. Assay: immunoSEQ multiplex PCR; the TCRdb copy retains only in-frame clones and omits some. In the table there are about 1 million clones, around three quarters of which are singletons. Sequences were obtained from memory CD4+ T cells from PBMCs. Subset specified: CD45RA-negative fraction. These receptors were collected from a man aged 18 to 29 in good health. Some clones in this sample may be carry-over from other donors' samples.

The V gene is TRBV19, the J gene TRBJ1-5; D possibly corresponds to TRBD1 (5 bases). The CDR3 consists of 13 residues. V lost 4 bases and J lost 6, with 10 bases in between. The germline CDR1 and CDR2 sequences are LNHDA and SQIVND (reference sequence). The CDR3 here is CASSRGDGQPQHF. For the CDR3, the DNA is TGTGCCAGTAGTAGAGGGGACGGTCAGCCCCAGCATTTT. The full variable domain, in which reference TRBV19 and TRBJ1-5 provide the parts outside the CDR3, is DGGITQSPKYLFRKEGQNVTLSCEQNLNHDAMYWYRQDPGQGLRLIYYSQIVNDFQKGDIAEGYSVSREKKESFPLTVTSAQKNPTAFYLCASSRGDGQPQHFGDGTRLSIL.

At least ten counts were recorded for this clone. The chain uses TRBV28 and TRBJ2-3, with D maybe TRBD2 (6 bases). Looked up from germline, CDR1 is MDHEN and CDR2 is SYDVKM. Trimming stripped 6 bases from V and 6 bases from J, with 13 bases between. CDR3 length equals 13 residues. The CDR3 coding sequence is TGTGCCAGCAGGGCCAGGACTACCGATACGCAGTATTTT. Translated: CASRARTTDTQYF.

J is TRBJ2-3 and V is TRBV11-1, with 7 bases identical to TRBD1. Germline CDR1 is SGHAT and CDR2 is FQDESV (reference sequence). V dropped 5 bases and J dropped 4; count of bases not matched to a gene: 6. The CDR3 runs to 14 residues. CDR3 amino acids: CASSTLQGPDTQYF. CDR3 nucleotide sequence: TGTGCCAGCAGCACCCTACAGGGGCCAGATACGCAGTATTTT.

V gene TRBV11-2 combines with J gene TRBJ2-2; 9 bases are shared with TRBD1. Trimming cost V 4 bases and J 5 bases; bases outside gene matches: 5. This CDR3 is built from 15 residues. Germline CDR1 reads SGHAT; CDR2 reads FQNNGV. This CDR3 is CASSSGGQGTGELFF. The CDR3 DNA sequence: TGTGCCAGCAGCTCGGGGGGACAGGGAACCGGGGAGCTGTTTTTT.

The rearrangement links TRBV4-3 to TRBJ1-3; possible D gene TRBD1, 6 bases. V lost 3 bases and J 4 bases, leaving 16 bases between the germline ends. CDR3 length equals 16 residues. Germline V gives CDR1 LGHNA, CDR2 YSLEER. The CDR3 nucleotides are TGCGCCAGCAGCCAGCCAGGGGTCCTCGGGGGAAACACCATATATTTT. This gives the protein CASSQPGVLGGNTIYF.

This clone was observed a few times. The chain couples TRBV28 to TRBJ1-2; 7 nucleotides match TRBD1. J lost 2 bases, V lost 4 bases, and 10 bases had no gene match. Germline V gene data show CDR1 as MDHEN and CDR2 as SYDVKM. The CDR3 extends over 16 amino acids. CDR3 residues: CASSSREQGLNYGYTF. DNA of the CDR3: TGTGCCAGCAGTTCCCGAGAACAGGGGCTAAACTATGGCTACACCTTC.

Written as DNA, the CDR3 is TGTGCCAGCAGTGCTGAGGGGGGGAACACTGAAGCTTTCTTT. It encodes CASSAEGGNTEAFF. The chain joins TRBV6-1 to TRBJ1-1; D is perhaps TRBD1 (6 bases). The CDR3 runs to 14 residues. CDR1 is MNHNS and CDR2 is SASEGT in the germline V gene. V lost 4 bases, J lost 1 base, and 10 bases lay in between.

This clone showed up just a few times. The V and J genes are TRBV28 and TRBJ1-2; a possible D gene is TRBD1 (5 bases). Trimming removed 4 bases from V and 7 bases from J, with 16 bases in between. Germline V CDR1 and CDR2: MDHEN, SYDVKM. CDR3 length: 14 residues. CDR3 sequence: CASSSPAGLGGYTF. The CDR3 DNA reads TGTGCCAGCAGTTCCCCTGCGGGGCTTGGTGGCTACACCTTC.

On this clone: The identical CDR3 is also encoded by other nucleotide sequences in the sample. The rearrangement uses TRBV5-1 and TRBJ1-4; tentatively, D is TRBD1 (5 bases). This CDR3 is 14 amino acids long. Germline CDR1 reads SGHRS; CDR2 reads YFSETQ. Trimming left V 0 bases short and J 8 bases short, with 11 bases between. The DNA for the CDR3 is TGCGCCAGCAGCTTGGAGCAGGGCGGGGAAAAACTGTTTTTT. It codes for CASSLEQGGEKLFF.

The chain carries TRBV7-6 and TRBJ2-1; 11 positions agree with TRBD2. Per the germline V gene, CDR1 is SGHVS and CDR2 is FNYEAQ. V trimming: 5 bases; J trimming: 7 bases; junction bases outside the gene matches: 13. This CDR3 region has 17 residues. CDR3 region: CASSPFTTSGSGNEQFF. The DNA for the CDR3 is TGTGCCAGCAGCCCCTTTACAACTAGCGGGAGTGGGAATGAGCAGTTCTTC.

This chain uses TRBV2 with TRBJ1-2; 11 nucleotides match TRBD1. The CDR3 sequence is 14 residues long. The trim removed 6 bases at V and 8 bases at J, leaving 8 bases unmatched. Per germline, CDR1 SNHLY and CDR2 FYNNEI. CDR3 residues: CASRRADRGPGYTF. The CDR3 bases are TGTGCCAGCAGGCGGGCGGACAGGGGGCCCGGCTACACCTTC.

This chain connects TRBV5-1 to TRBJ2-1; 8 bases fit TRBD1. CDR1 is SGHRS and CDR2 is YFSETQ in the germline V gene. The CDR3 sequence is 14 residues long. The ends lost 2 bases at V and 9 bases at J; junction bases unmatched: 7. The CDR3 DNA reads TGCGCCAGCAGCTTATTCGGACAGGGCAGTGAGCAGTTCTTC. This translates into CASSLFGQGSEQFF. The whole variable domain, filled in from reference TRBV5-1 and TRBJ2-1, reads KAGVTQTPRYLIKTRGQQVTLSCSPISGHRSVSWYQQTPGQGLQFLFEYFSETQRNKGNFPGRFSGRQFSNSRSEMNVSTLELGDSALYLCASSLFGQGSEQFFGPGTRLTVL.

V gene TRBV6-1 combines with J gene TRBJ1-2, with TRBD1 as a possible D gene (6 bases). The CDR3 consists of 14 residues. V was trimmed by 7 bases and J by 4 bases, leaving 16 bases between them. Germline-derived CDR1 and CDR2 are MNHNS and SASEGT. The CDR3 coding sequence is TGTGCCAGCAATCGGGACACGTACCTCTATGGCTACACCTTC. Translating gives CASNRDTYLYGYTF.

The CDR3 protein is CASSPPFVSSGANVLTF. CDR3 sequence (DNA): TGCGCCAGCAGCCCGCCATTTGTAAGCTCTGGGGCCAACGTCCTGACTTTC. This rearrangement joins TRBV5-1 to TRBJ2-6; D remains ambiguous. V was cut by 4 bases and J by 0 bases, with 14 bases left in between. Germline values: CDR1 SGHRS, CDR2 YFSETQ. The CDR3 runs 17 residues.

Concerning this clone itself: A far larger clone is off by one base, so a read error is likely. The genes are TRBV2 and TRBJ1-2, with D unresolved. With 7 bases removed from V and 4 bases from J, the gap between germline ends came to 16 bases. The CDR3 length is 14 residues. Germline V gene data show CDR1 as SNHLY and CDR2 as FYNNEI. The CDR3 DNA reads TGTGCCAGCAATTTCCTCGGGAAACCCTATGGCTACACCTTC. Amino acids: CASNFLGKPYGYTF.

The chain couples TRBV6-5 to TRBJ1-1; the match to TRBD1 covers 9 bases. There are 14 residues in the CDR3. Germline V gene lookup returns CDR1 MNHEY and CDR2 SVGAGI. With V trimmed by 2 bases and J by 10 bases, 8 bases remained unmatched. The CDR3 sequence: CASSYQTGGGGAFF. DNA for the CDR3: TGTGCCAGCAGTTACCAAACAGGGGGCGGAGGAGCTTTCTTT.

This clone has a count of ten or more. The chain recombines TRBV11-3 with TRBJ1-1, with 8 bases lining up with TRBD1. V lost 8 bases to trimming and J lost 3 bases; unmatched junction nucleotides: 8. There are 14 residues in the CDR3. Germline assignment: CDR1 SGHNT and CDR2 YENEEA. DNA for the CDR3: TGTGCCAGCTCAGGACAGGGTGGAGACACTGAAGCTTTCTTT. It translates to CASSGQGGDTEAFF.

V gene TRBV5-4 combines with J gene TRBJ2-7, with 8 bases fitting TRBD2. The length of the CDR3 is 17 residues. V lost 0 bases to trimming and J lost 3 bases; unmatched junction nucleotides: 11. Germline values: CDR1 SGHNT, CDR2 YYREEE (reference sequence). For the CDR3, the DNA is TGTGCCAGCAGCTTGGGGGGACCTAGCGGGTCTTTCTACGAGCAGTACTTC. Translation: CASSLGGPSGSFYEQYF.

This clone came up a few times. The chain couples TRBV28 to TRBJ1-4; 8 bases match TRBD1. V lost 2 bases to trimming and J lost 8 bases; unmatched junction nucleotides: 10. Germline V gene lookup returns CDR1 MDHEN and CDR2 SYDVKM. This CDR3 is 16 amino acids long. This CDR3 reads CASSLSQGAGWEKLFF. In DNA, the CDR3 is TGTGCCAGCAGTTTAAGTCAGGGGGCAGGGTGGGAAAAACTGTTTTTT.

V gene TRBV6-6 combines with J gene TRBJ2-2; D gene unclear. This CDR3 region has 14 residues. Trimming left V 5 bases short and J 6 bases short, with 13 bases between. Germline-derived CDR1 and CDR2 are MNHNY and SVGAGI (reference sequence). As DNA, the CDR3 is TGTGCCAGCAGTCCACAATACTTCGCCGGGGAGCTGTTTTTT. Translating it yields CASSPQYFAGELFF.

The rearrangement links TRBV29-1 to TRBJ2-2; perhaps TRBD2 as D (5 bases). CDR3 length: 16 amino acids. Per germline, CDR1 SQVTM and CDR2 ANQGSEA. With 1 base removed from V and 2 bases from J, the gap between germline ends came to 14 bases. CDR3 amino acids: CSVEGVRGINTGELFF. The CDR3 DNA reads TGCAGCGTTGAAGGGGTTCGAGGGATCAACACCGGGGAGCTGTTTTTT.

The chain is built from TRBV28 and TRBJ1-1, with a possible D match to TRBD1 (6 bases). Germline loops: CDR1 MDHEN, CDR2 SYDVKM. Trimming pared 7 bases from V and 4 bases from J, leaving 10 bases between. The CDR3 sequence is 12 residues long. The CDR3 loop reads CASTVDSTEAFF. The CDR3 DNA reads TGTGCCAGCACTGTGGACAGCACTGAAGCTTTCTTT.

CDR3 residues: CASIAGGYSRDEQYF. For the CDR3, the DNA is TGTGCCAGCATCGCCGGGGGCTATTCAAGGGACGAGCAGTACTTC. The chain combines TRBV28 with TRBJ2-7; D is possibly TRBD1 or TRBD2 (6 bases each). The V end was cut by 7 bases, the J end by 5 bases, with 21 bases between. The CDR3 totals 15 residues. Germline lookup yields CDR1 MDHEN and CDR2 SYDVKM.

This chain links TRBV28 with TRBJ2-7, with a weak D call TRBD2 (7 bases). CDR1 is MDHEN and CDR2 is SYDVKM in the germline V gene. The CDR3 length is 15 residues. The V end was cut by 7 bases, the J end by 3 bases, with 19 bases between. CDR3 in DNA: TGTGCCAGCACCTTAGGGGGGGGGCGCGTCTACGAGCAGTACTTC. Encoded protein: CASTLGGGRVYEQYF.

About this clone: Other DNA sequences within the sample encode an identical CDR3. CDR3 in DNA: TGTGCCAGCAGCTTAGCCCTTGAAGCTTTCTTT. Translating gives CASSLALEAFF. The chain carries TRBV7-9 and TRBJ1-1; D gene unclear. The V end lost 0 bases, the J end lost 7 bases, and 3 bases lay between the germline ends. This CDR3 spans 11 amino acids. Per the germline V gene, CDR1 is SEHNR and CDR2 is FQNEAQ (reference sequence).

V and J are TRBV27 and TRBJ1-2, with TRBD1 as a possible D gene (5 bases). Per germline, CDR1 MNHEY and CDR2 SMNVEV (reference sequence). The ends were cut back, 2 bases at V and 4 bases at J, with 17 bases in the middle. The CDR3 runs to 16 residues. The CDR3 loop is CASSLEFGAGSYGYTF. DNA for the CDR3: TGTGCCAGCAGTTTAGAATTCGGGGCAGGGAGCTATGGCTACACCTTC.